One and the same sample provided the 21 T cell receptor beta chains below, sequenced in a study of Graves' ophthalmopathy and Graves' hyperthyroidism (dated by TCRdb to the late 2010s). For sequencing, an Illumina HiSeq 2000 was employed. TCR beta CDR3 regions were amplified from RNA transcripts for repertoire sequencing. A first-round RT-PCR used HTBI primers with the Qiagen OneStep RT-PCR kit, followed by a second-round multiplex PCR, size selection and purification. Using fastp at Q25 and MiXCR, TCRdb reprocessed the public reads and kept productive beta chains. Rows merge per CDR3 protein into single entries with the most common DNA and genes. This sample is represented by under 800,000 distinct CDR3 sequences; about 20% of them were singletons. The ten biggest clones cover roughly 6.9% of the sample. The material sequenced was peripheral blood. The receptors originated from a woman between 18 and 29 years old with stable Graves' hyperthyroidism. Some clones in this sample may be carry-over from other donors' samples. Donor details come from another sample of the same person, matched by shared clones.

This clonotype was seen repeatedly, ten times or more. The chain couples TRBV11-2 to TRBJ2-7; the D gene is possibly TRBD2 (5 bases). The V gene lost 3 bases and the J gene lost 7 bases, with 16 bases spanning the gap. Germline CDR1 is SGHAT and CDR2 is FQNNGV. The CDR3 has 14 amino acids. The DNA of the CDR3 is TGTGCCAGCAGCTTCGACACTAGGGTCTATGAGCAGTACTTC. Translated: CASSFDTRVYEQYF.

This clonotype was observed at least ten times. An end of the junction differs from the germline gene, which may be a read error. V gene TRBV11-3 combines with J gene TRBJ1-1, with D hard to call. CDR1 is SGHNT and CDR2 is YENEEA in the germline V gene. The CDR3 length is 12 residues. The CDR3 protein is CASSSSDTEAFF. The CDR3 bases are TGTGCCAGCAGCTCCTCCGACACCGAAGCTTTCTTT.

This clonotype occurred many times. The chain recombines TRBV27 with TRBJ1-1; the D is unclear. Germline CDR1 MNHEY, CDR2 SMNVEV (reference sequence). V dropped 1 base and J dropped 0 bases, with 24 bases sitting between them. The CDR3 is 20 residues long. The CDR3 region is CASSLYSRFFGPLMNTEAFF. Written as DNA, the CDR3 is TGTGCCAGCAGTTTATACTCCAGGTTCTTCGGACCCCTCATGAACACTGAAGCTTTCTTT.

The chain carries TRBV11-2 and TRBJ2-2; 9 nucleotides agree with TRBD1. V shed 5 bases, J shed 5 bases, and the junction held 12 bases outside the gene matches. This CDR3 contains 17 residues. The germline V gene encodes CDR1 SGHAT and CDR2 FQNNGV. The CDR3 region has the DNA TGTGCCAGCAGCCTACGAGCCGGGACAGGGAATACCGGGGAGCTGTTTTTT. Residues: CASSLRAGTGNTGELFF.

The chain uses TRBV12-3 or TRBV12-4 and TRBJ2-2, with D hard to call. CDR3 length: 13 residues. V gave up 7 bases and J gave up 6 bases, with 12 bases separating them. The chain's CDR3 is CASTGRWSGELFF. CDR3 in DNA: TGTGCCAGCACTGGGCGGTGGTCCGGGGAGCTGTTTTTT.

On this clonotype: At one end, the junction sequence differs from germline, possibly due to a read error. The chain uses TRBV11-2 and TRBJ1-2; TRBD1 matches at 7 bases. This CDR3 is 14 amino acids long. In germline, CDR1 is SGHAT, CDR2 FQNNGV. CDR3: CAIGKTRDSYGYTF. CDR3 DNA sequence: TGCGCCATCGGAAAGACTCGGGACAGTTATGGCTACACCTTC.

The CDR3 nucleotides read TGTGCCACCAGCAGAGACCTCCGAGGGAACGGTCGATATGGCTACACCTTC. It encodes CATSRDLRGNGRYGYTF. The chain is built from TRBV15 and TRBJ1-2; no reliable D call. The CDR3 extends over 17 amino acids. Germline lookup yields CDR1 LNHNV and CDR2 YYDKDF (reference sequence). Trimming stripped 0 bases from V and 5 bases from J, with 19 bases between.

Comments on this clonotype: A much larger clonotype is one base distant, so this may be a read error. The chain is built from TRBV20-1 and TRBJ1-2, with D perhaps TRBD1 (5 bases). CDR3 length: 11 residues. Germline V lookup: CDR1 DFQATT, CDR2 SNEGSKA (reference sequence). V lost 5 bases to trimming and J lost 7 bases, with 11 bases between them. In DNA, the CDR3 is TGCAGTGCTGAGTCAGGGCTTGGCTACACCTTC. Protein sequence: CSAESGLGYTF.

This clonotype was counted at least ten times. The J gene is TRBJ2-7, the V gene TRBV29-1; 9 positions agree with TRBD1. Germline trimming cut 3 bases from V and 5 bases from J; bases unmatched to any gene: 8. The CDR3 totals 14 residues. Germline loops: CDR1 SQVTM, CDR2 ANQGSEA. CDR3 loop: CSVESGTGLNEQYF. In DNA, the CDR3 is TGCAGCGTTGAGTCCGGGACAGGGTTAAACGAGCAGTACTTC.

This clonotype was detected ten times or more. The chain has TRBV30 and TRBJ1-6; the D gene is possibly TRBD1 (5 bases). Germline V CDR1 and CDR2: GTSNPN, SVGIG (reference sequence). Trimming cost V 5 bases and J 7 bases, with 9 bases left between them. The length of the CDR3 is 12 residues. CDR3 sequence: CAWAKGNSPLHF. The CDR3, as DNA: TGTGCCTGGGCGAAGGGGAATTCACCCCTCCACTTT.

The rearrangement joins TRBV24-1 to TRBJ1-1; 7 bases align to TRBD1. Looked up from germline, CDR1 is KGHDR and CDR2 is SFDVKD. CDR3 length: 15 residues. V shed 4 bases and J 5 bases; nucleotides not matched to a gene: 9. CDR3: CATSDSQTGQTEAFF. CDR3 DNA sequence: TGTGCCACCAGTGACTCTCAGACAGGGCAGACTGAAGCTTTCTTT.

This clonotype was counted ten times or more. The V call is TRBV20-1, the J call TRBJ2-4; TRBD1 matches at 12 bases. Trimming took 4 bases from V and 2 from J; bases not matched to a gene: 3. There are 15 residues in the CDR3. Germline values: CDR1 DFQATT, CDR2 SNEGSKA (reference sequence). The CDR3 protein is CSATGTGGSKNIQYF. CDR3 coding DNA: TGCAGTGCTACCGGGACAGGGGGCTCCAAAAACATTCAGTACTTC.

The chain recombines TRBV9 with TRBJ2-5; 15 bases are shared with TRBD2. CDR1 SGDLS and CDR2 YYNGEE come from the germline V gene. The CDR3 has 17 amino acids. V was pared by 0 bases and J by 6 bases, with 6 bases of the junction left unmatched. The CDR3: CASSVGWTSGGAQTQYF. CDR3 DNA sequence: TGTGCCAGCAGCGTAGGGTGGACTAGCGGGGGGGCTCAGACCCAGTACTTC.

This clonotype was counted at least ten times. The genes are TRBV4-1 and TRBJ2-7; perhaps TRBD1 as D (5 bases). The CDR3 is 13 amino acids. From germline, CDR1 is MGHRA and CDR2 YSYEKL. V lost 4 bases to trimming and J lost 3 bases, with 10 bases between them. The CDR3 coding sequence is TGCGCCAGCAGCCCTAGACAGCACTACGAGCAGTACTTC. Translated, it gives CASSPRQHYEQYF.

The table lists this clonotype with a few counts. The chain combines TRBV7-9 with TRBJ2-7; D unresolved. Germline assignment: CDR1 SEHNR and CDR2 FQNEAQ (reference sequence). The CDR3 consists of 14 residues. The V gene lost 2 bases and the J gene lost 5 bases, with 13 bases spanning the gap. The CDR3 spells CASSLLMGIHEQYF. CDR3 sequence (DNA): TGTGCCAGCAGCTTATTGATGGGAATCCACGAGCAGTACTTC.

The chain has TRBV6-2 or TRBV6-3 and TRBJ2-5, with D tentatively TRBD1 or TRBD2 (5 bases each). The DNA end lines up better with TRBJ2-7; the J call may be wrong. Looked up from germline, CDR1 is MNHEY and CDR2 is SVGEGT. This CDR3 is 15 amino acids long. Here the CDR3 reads CASSYLRRERYEQYF. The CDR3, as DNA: TGTGCCAGCAGTTACCTGCGCAGGGAGAGGTACGAGCAGTACTTC.

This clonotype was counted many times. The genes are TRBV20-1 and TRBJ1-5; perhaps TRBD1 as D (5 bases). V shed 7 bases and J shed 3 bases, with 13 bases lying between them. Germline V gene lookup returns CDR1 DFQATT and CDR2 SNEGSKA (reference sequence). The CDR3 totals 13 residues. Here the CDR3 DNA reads TGCAGTGTGGATAGGGGCATCAATCAGCCCCAGCATTTT. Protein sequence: CSVDRGINQPQHF.

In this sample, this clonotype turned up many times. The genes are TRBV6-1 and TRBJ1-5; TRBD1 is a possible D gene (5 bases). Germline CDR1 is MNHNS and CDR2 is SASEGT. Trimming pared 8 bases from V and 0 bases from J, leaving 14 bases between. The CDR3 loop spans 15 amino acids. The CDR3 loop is CASGRDPYSNQPQHF. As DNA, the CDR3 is TGTGCCAGCGGCCGGGACCCCTATAGCAATCAGCCCCAGCATTTT.

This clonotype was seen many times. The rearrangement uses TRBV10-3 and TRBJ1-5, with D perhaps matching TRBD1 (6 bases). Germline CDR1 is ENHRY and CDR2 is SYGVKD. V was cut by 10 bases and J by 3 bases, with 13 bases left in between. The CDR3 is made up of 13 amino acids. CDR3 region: CARGKGDNQPQHF. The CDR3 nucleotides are TGTGCCAGGGGAAAGGGGGACAATCAGCCCCAGCATTTT.

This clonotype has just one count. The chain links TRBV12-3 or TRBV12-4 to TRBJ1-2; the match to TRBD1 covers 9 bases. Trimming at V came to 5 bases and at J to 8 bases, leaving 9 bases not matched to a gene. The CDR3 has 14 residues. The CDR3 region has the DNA TGTGCCAGCAGTGACCAGGGACAGGGTGAAGGCTACACCTTC. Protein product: CASSDQGQGEGYTF.

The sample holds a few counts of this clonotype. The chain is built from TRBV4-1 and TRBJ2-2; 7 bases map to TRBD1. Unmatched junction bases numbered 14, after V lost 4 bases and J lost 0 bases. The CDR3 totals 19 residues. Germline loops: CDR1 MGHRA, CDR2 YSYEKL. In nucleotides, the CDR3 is TGCGCCAGCAGCCGTCGCCCGGAGGTAGGGGGCCCGAACACCGGGGAGCTGTTTTTT. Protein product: CASSRRPEVGGPNTGELFF.